The sequence of this TCR beta chain was determined in a study of neurological immune-mediated disorders. This clonotype was observed many times. Germline CDR1 reads DFQATT; CDR2 reads SNEGSKA (reference sequence). This CDR3 region has 15 residues. V trimming: 6 bases; J trimming: 2 bases; junction bases outside the gene matches: 11. The cDNA was produced through 5'RACE with 10-nucleotide random UMIs. TCRdb passed the 5' RACE reads through MiXCR, listing each CDR3 protein once. Here the sample spans roughly 120,000 distinct CDR3 sequences, approximately 3.2% being singletons. The chain employs TRBV20-1 and TRBJ2-5, with 8 positions matching TRBD2. This sequence was found in a woman in her twenties or thirties with multiple sclerosis. Specimen: PBMCs. CDR3: CSARQAGVPQETQYF. The CDR3 coding sequence is TGCAGTGCCCGCCAAGCGGGGGTACCACAAGAGACCCAGTACTTC.